This T cell receptor beta chain comes out of a study of T cells after yellow fever vaccination. A word on this clonotype: Its antigen remains unidentified.

From the 5' RACE reads, TCRdb called clonotypes with MiXCR, one entry per CDR3 protein. The sample lists hundreds of thousands of distinct CDR3 sequences, more than 8.5% occurring once. Trimming at V came to 1 base and at J to 5 bases, leaving 2 bases not matched to a gene. Germline CDR1 is SGHTA and CDR2 is FQGNSA. This CDR3 has 15 residues. Study results and caveats: Abundant clonotypes from the bulk population could contaminate FACS-sorted repertoires. The study re-detected most primary-vaccination clones after the booster (around 96% CD4, approximately 87% CD8).

The clonotype originates from a man between 18 and 35 years old who received the YFV17D yellow fever vaccine. The chain recombines TRBV7-2 with TRBJ2-1; 10 bases match TRBD2. The sample consisted of PBMCs, taken on the day of the first yellow fever vaccination. CDR3 sequence reads: CASSLELAGHNEQFF. CDR3 sequence (DNA): TGTGCCAGCAGCTTAGAACTAGCGGGACACAATGAGCAGTTCTTC.